These 26 T cell receptor beta chains originate from one sample sequenced in a study of blood T cell repertoires in COVID-19. Sequencing was performed with immunoSEQ multiplex PCR; in TCRdb, only in-frame clones are kept and a portion is missing. The profile shows about 310,000 clones, 90% of them singletons. Sequences were obtained from peripheral blood. The origin of the receptors is a woman aged 40 to 49 with COVID-19, enrolled during active disease.

The chain couples TRBV29-1 to TRBJ2-1; 12 bases match TRBD2. J gave up 9 bases and V 0 bases, and 12 bases lay outside the gene matches. CDR1 and CDR2 (germline): SQVTM, ANQGSEA. CDR3 size: 17 residues. This CDR3 is CSVEDRLAGGVFGEQFF. CDR3 DNA sequence: TGCAGCGTTGAAGACAGGCTAGCGGGGGGGGTTTTCGGTGAGCAGTTCTTC.

The CDR3 DNA sequence: TGTGCCAGCAGTGGAGGGTACGATGAAAAACTGTTTTTT. Its protein product is CASSGGYDEKLFF. The chain combines TRBV2 with TRBJ1-4; no clear D gene. Between the trimmed V and J ends, which lost 4 bases and 6 bases, there was a span of 9 bases. In germline, CDR1 is SNHLY, CDR2 FYNNEI. The CDR3 covers 13 residues.

This clone was found once. The genes are TRBV4-2 and TRBJ2-3; D remains unclear. Germline lookup yields CDR1 LGHNA and CDR2 YNFKEQ. The CDR3 length is 16 residues. V lost 0 bases and J lost 0, with 10 bases in between. The CDR3 nucleotides read TGTGCCAGCAGCCAAGAATCCCACAGTAGCACAGATACGCAGTATTTT. This sequence encodes CASSQESHSSTDTQYF.

This rearrangement joins TRBV5-6 to TRBJ1-2; D gene unclear. This CDR3 has 15 residues. Trimming took off 0 bases at V and 5 bases at J, with 14 bases between the two ends. Germline V lookup: CDR1 SGHDT, CDR2 YYEEEE. CDR3 sequence (DNA): TGTGCCAGCAGCTTGGAGCGGAGAGGGAGTTATGGCTACACCTTC. Translation gives CASSLERRGSYGYTF.

This chain connects TRBV7-9 to TRBJ1-6; 9 bases map to TRBD1. The CDR3 has 14 amino acids. With V trimmed by 1 base and J by 8 bases, 0 bases remained unmatched. Germline CDR1 is SEHNR and CDR2 is FQNEAQ (reference sequence). CDR3 residues: CASSLGDRDSPLHF. The CDR3 DNA sequence: TGTGCCAGCAGCTTAGGGGACAGGGATTCACCCCTCCACTTT.

The chain links TRBV12-5 to TRBJ2-3; TRBD1 is a possible D gene (6 bases). Germline V gives CDR1 LGHNT, CDR2 FRNRAP. CDR3 length equals 15 residues. V shed 3 bases and J shed 4 bases, with 14 bases lying between them. The CDR3 DNA reads TGTGCTAGTGGTTTAGGGGGAAAGCCCTCAGATACGCAGTATTTT. This sequence encodes CASGLGGKPSDTQYF.

This clone has more than one count but fewer than ten. The genes are TRBV5-1 and TRBJ2-7; TRBD2 might be the D (6 bases). The CDR3 runs to 15 residues. The V gene lost 0 bases and the J gene lost 5 bases, with 15 bases spanning the gap. CDR1 and CDR2 (germline): SGHRS, YFSETQ. Here the CDR3 DNA reads TGCGCCAGCAGCTTGGTCGGCGGGAACTACGACGAGCAGTACTTC. This gives the protein CASSLVGGNYDEQYF.

In this sample, this clone turned up a few times. This chain links TRBV18 with TRBJ2-1; TRBD2 matches 7 bases. CDR1 and CDR2 (germline): KGHSH, LQKENI. Losses at the gene ends were 3 bases for V and 7 bases for J; bases not matched to a gene: 12. This CDR3 is built from 16 residues. The CDR3 nucleotides read TGTGCCAGCTCACCGTCGGGAAGCGGGGAATTGAATGAGCAGTTCTTC. Amino acid sequence: CASSPSGSGELNEQFF. The full variable domain, completed using reference TRBV18 and TRBJ2-1, is NAGVMQNPRHLVRRRGQEARLRCSPMKGHSHVYWYRQLPEEGLKFMVYLQKENIIDESGMPKERFSAEFPKEGPSILRIQQVVRGDSAAYFCASSPSGSGELNEQFFGPGTRLTVL.

This chain links TRBV18 with TRBJ1-1; unclear D gene. V dropped 2 bases and J dropped 3 bases, with 13 bases sitting between them. Germline CDR1 and CDR2: KGHSH and LQKENI. The CDR3 consists of 15 residues. This CDR3 reads CASSPSEISYTEAFF. DNA for the CDR3: TGTGCCAGCTCACCATCGGAGATAAGCTACACTGAAGCTTTCTTT.

The rearrangement links TRBV11-2 to TRBJ2-1; 16 nucleotides align to TRBD2. The CDR3 is 19 residues long. The germline V gene has CDR1 SGHAT and CDR2 FQNNGV. J lost 2 bases, V lost 5 bases, and 9 bases had no gene match. The CDR3 region has the DNA TGTGCCAGCAGCCCCTTCCCCGGGACTAGCGGGAGGGCCTACAATGAGCAGTTCTTC. This gives the protein CASSPFPGTSGRAYNEQFF.

V usage is TRBV5-1 and J usage is TRBJ2-7; D is perhaps TRBD1 (5 bases). The V end lost 7 bases, the J end lost 4 bases, and 18 bases lay between the germline ends. The CDR3 extends over 14 amino acids. Germline V lookup: CDR1 SGHRS, CDR2 YFSETQ. The CDR3 protein is CASRDEGVTYEQYF. CDR3 coding DNA: TGCGCCAGCCGTGACGAAGGGGTTACGTACGAGCAGTACTTC.

The chain joins TRBV6-2 or TRBV6-3 to TRBJ2-1; 8 bases are shared with TRBD2. Germline CDR1 is MNHEY and CDR2 is SVGEGT. The CDR3 is 13 amino acids. Germline trimming cut 4 bases from V and 7 bases from J; bases unmatched to any gene: 3. CDR3 sequence: CASSLLAENEQFF. CDR3 coding DNA: TGTGCCAGCAGTTTACTAGCGGAGAATGAGCAGTTCTTC.

V gene TRBV9 combines with J gene TRBJ2-3, with D maybe TRBD2 (5 bases). In germline, CDR1 is SGDLS, CDR2 YYNGEE. The CDR3 covers 14 residues. Trimming cost V 2 bases and J 2 bases, with 9 bases left between them. This CDR3 reads CASSVGMTTDTQYF. In DNA form, the CDR3 reads TGTGCCAGCAGCGTCGGGATGACCACAGATACGCAGTATTTT.

This sequence joins TRBV11-2 and TRBJ1-1; D not resolved. This CDR3 contains 15 residues. Germline-derived CDR1 and CDR2 are SGHAT and FQNNGV. V shed 3 bases and J shed 7 bases, with 18 bases lying between them. The CDR3 DNA reads as TGTGCCAGCAGCTTTCTTTCCCCGGGATTAGGTGAAGCTTTCTTT. As protein: CASSFLSPGLGEAFF.

The rearrangement joins TRBV5-1 to TRBJ1-2; TRBD1 agrees at 7 bases. The CDR3 runs to 14 residues. CDR1 SGHRS and CDR2 YFSETQ come from the germline V gene. V lost 0 bases, J lost 6 bases, and 5 bases stayed unmatched. The CDR3 protein is CASSLGQGFNGYTF. CDR3 nucleotide sequence: TGCGCCAGCAGCTTGGGACAGGGCTTCAATGGCTACACCTTC.

The chain has TRBV7-9 and TRBJ1-1, with TRBD1 matching over 8 bases. Germline CDR1 reads SEHNR; CDR2 reads FQNEAQ (reference sequence). The CDR3 contains 14 residues. Losses at the gene ends were 5 bases for V and 3 bases for J; bases not matched to a gene: 5. The chain's CDR3 is CASSRTGTYTEAFF. The CDR3 coding sequence is TGTGCCAGCAGCCGGACAGGGACTTACACTGAAGCTTTCTTT.

This chain connects TRBV5-1 to TRBJ2-2, with a tentative D call TRBD2 (5 bases). V lost 5 bases and J lost 0, with 11 bases in between. The CDR3 totals 15 residues. The germline gives CDR1 SGHRS, CDR2 YFSETQ. CDR3 sequence: CASSFGLTNTGELFF. The CDR3 DNA reads TGCGCCAGCAGTTTCGGACTTACGAACACCGGGGAGCTGTTTTTT. Complete variable domain (other parts from reference TRBV5-1 and TRBJ2-2): KAGVTQTPRYLIKTRGQQVTLSCSPISGHRSVSWYQQTPGQGLQFLFEYFSETQRNKGNFPGRFSGRQFSNSRSEMNVSTLELGDSALYLCASSFGLTNTGELFFGEGSRLTVL.

The CDR3 DNA is TGTGCCAGCAGCCTTCACCCGGGGGTCTTGAACACTGAAGCTTTCTTT. As protein: CASSLHPGVLNTEAFF. This chain links TRBV11-1 with TRBJ1-1; perhaps TRBD1 as D (5 bases). The CDR3 runs 16 residues. V was cut by 5 bases and J by 0 bases, with 16 bases left in between. Germline V gives CDR1 SGHAT, CDR2 FQDESV (reference sequence).

The CDR3 DNA reads TGCGCCAGCAGCCAAGATGGGGCCCGTGGAGGAAACACCATATATTTT. As protein: CASSQDGARGGNTIYF. The chain couples TRBV4-3 to TRBJ1-3; tentatively, D is TRBD1 (5 bases). CDR3 size: 16 residues. CDR1 is LGHNA, CDR2 YSLEER, per germline. V lost 0 bases and J lost 4, with 13 bases in between.

CDR3 region: CASSVQGSGNTIYF. In nucleotides, the CDR3 is TGTGCCAGTAGTGTACAGGGCTCTGGAAACACCATATATTTT. The V call is TRBV19, the J call TRBJ1-3; D may be TRBD1 (6 bases). The CDR3 covers 14 residues. Trimming pared 5 bases from V and 0 bases from J, leaving 8 bases between. The germline gives CDR1 LNHDA, CDR2 SQIVND (reference sequence).

The rearrangement uses TRBV2 and TRBJ1-5; D may be TRBD1 (5 bases). The V end lost 5 bases, the J end lost 5 bases, and 19 bases lay between the germline ends. CDR3 length: 16 amino acids. Germline assignment: CDR1 SNHLY and CDR2 FYNNEI. CDR3 in amino acids: CASSTGGSKAHQPQHF. In nucleotides, the CDR3 is TGTGCCAGCAGTACCGGGGGGTCAAAGGCCCATCAGCCCCAGCATTTT.

The chain uses TRBV19 and TRBJ1-3; TRBD1 might be the D (6 bases). The CDR3 consists of 16 residues. Trimming stripped 5 bases from V and 0 bases from J, with 14 bases between. CDR1 and CDR2 from the germline V gene are LNHDA and SQIVND (reference sequence). The CDR3 reads CASSGRTVGSGNTIYF. CDR3 in DNA: TGTGCCAGTAGTGGACGGACAGTCGGCTCTGGAAACACCATATATTTT.

The V gene is TRBV11-1, the J gene TRBJ2-3; 11 bases fit TRBD2. The germline gives CDR1 SGHAT, CDR2 FQDESV (reference sequence). The length of the CDR3 is 15 residues. The V and J ends lost 5 bases and 3 bases, in that order; junction bases with no gene match: 4. The CDR3 region is CASSATSGGTDTQYF. CDR3 DNA sequence: TGTGCCAGCAGCGCTACTAGCGGGGGTACAGATACGCAGTATTTT. Complete variable domain (other parts from reference TRBV11-1 and TRBJ2-3): EAEVAQSPRYKITEKSQAVAFWCDPISGHATLYWYRQILGQGPELLVQFQDESVVDDSQLPKDRFSAERLKGVDSTLKIQPAELGDSAMYLCASSATSGGTDTQYFGPGTRLTVL.

This clone has just a few counts. The rearrangement uses TRBV4-3 and TRBJ1-5; 8 bases agree with TRBD1. CDR1 and CDR2 from the germline V gene are LGHNA and YSLEER. CDR3 length: 15 residues. Losses at the gene ends were 5 bases for V and 1 base for J; bases not matched to a gene: 4. The CDR3 sequence is CASSYRQGSNQPQHF. In nucleotides, the CDR3 is TGCGCCAGCAGCTACCGACAGGGGAGCAATCAGCCCCAGCATTTT.

This clone was detected a few times. The chain couples TRBV27 to TRBJ1-2; a possible D gene is TRBD1 (5 bases). The V end lost 4 bases, the J end lost 8 bases, and 14 bases lay between the germline ends. This CDR3 is 13 amino acids long. The germline gives CDR1 MNHEY, CDR2 SMNVEV (reference sequence). The CDR3 DNA sequence: TGTGCCAGCAGTTCCTCCTCAGGGAGGGGCTACACCTTC. Protein product: CASSSSSGRGYTF.

This clone was counted a few times. The chain joins TRBV7-9 to TRBJ2-7; no firm D call. Trimming removed 5 bases from V and 0 bases from J, with 14 bases in between. The CDR3 is 15 amino acids. The germline V gene encodes CDR1 SEHNR and CDR2 FQNEAQ (reference sequence). Here the CDR3 reads CASSPRQKLSYEQYF. The CDR3 DNA follows: TGTGCCAGCAGCCCTCGACAAAAGCTCTCCTACGAGCAGTACTTC.